This T cell receptor (beta chain) came from a study of cytomegalovirus exposure and HLA in healthy donors. The length of the CDR3 is 12 residues. Germline V gives CDR1 ENHRY, CDR2 SYGVKD. With 8 bases removed from V and 0 bases from J, the gap between germline ends came to 8 bases. PCR primers comprised 60 Vbeta and 13 Jbeta primers. Libraries were prepared by immunoSEQ multiplex PCR; TCRdb keeps only in-frame clonotypes and omits some of them. The data contain 100,000 to 150,000 clones, roughly 80% of them singletons. The chain employs TRBV10-3 and TRBJ2-7; D call uncertain. Sequenced sample: PBMCs. The origin of this receptor is a man younger than 45 in good health and CMV-seronegative. The chain's CDR3 is CAIGTDSYEQYF. The DNA of the CDR3 is TGTGCCATCGGCACAGACTCCTACGAGCAGTACTTC.